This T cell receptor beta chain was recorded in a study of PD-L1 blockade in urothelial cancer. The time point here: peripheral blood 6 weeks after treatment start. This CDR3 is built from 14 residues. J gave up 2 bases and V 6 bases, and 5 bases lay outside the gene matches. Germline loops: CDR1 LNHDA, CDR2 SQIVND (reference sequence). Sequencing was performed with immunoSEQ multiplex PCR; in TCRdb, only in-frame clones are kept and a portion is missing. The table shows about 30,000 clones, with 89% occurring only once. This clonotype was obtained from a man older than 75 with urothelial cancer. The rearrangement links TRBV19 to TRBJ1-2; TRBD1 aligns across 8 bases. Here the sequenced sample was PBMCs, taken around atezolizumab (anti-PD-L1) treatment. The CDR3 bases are TGTGCCAGTAGCCCGGGACAGGTGAACTATGGCTACACCTTC. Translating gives CASSPGQVNYGYTF.